This TCR beta chain appears in the sequencing data of a study of CD8 T cells in Susac syndrome. General study points: The authors acknowledged that the study's TCR sequencing and HLA analysis involved relatively few individuals.

CD8+ and CD4+ T cells from blood underwent TCR beta sequencing. TEMRA cells were FACS-enriched, with CD8+ and CD4+ T cells isolated negatively. RNA in amounts of about 0.5 to 1 ug was reverse transcribed with random hexamers. The immunoSEQ assay covered 54 Vbeta and 13 Jbeta segments for CDR3. Via MiXCR, TCRdb re-called the immunoSEQ multiplex PCR reads, giving one row per CDR3 protein. The sample contains 150,000 to 180,000 distinct CDR3 sequences, around 95% of which appear only once. A word on this clonotype: The antigen remains undetermined.

This sequence originates from a human donor with multiple sclerosis. The sample was CD8+ T cells from PBMCs.

The chain's CDR3 is CASSPPSSYQETQYF. CDR3 DNA: TGTGCCAGCAGCCCCCCATCCAGTTATCAAGAGACCCAGTACTTC. The chain is built from TRBV7-9 and TRBJ2-5; D gene unclear. V lost 5 bases, J lost 2 bases, and 15 bases lay in between. The CDR3 covers 15 residues. Germline CDR1 and CDR2: SEHNR and FQNEAQ (reference sequence).